One T cell receptor beta chain is described in this entry. This sample was taken from a study of blood T cell repertoires in COVID-19. The overall study: Sites across the United States, Italy and Spain contributed samples from acute and convalescent COVID-19. Sample material is recorded as cDNA or gDNA derived from T cells, B-cell-depleted T cells, or PBMCs.

V lost 3 bases to trimming and J lost 7 bases, with 4 bases between them. The CDR3 spans 11 residues. Germline CDR1 MDHEN, CDR2 SYDVKM. Authors' methods: Amplification from reference gene primers served as the basis for estimated nucleated cell counts. The table came from immunoSEQ multiplex PCR; TCRdb's copy has only in-frame clones and leaves some out. V and J calls and clone size are copied from that table; D and trimming were computed from the DNA. This sample has some 27,000 clones, with approximately 71% found just once. This receptor was identified in a human donor in a cohort sampled during active COVID-19. Sequencing was carried out using peripheral blood. V usage is TRBV28 and J usage is TRBJ2-1; D uncertain. Here the CDR3 reads CASSFRNEQFF. DNA of the CDR3: TGTGCCAGCAGTTTTCGGAATGAGCAGTTCTTC.